One and the same sample provided the 21 T cell receptor beta chains below, sequenced in a study of T cells in women clearing cervical HPV infection. TCRdb's copy holds only in-frame clones and misses some; the assay was immunoSEQ multiplex PCR. The sample includes 42,000 or so clones. Sequencing input: blood buffy coat. These receptors all stem from a woman aged 18-69 years with a cervical HPV16 infection that either progressed to CIN3+ or cleared (not recorded which).

Details on this clone: Germline is not matched at one junction end, which may reflect a read error. Read data end 3 residues before the CDR3 end; the end is taken from the germline J gene. V usage is TRBV20-1 and J usage is TRBJ1-1, with 7 bases that match TRBD1. This CDR3 region has 16 residues. Germline V CDR1 and CDR2: DFQATT, SNEGSKA (reference sequence). The covered CDR3 bases are TGCAGTGCTGGAGAGCCGGTCGGGACAGAGAACACTGAA. Translating it yields CSAGEPVGTENTE. The entire CDR3 protein is CSAGEPVGTENTEAFF.

Comments on this clone: The CDR3 is cut off 3 residues early in the read; its end comes from the germline J gene. The chain joins TRBV19 to TRBJ2-2; D is ambiguous. CDR1 and CDR2 (germline): LNHDA, SQIVND (reference sequence). Trimming stripped 11 bases from V and 1 base from J, with 17 bases between. The CDR3 is 15 residues long. The part of the CDR3 DNA that was read is TGTGCCTCCTACCCCCGGCCGGGGAACACCGGGGAG. This gives the protein CASYPRPGNTGE. Given in full, the CDR3 is CASYPRPGNTGELFF.

On this clone itself: The sequenced fragment ends 3 residues before the CDR3 boundary, so the rest is inferred from the germline J gene. This chain uses TRBV18 with TRBJ2-2; possibly TRBD1 for D (6 bases). From germline, CDR1 is KGHSH and CDR2 LQKENI. The CDR3 runs 13 residues. Trimming pared 3 bases from V and 7 bases from J, leaving 9 bases between. The CDR3 bases that were read are TGTGCCAGCTCACCGCAGGGGAGCGGGGAG. As protein: CASSPQGSGE. The CDR3, in full, reads CASSPQGSGELFF.

Notes on this clone: The DNA ends 3 residues before the CDR3 does, and the rest of the CDR3 is filled in from the germline J gene. This chain uses TRBV29-1 with TRBJ1-1; 7 nucleotides match TRBD1. V shed 4 bases and J 2 bases; nucleotides not matched to a gene: 7. The germline V gene encodes CDR1 SQVTM and CDR2 ANQGSEA. CDR3 length equals 14 residues. CDR3 in amino acids: CSVGAQGGNTEAFF. Incomplete CDR3 DNA: TGCAGCGTTGGAGCCCAAGGGGGCAACACTGAA.

CDR3 amino acids: CASSEGTDYGYTF. CDR3 bases read: TGCGCCAGCAGTGAGGGGACAGACTATGGC. The chain couples TRBV10-1 to TRBJ1-2; 7 positions agree with TRBD1. Read data end 3 residues before the CDR3 end; the end is taken from the germline J gene. Germline CDR1 reads WNHNN; CDR2 reads SYGVQD (reference sequence). This CDR3 has 13 residues. V lost 2 bases to trimming and J lost 3 bases; unmatched junction nucleotides: 0.

On this clone itself: The read ends 3 residues shy of where the CDR3 ends; the end is completed using the germline J gene. The rearrangement links TRBV18 to TRBJ2-7; D might be TRBD2 (7 bases). The V and J ends lost 0 bases and 5 bases respectively, with 20 bases between them. Germline CDR1 KGHSH, CDR2 LQKENI. CDR3 length: 17 residues. CDR3 sequence: CASSPPGGRPGTDEQYF. CDR3 bases read: TGTGCCAGCTCACCACCGGGGGGGCGGCCAGGGACCGACGAG. Together with reference TRBV18 and TRBJ2-7, the CDR3 gives the full variable domain: NAGVMQNPRHLVRRRGQEARLRCSPMKGHSHVYWYRQLPEEGLKFMVYLQKENIIDESGMPKERFSAEFPKEGPSILRIQQVVRGDSAAYFCASSPPGGRPGTDEQYFGPGTRLTVT.

As regards this clone: The CDR3 end is not reached by the read, which stops 3 residues before it; the germline J gene fills it in. J is TRBJ2-1 and V is TRBV6-4; D remains ambiguous. The CDR3 has 14 amino acids. CDR1 and CDR2 (germline): MRHNA, SNTAGT. The ends were cut back, 6 bases at V and 0 bases at J, with 9 bases in the middle. Incomplete CDR3 DNA: TGTGCCAGCAGCTCTGATAGCTCCTACAATGAG. Its translation is CASSSDSSYNE. In full, the CDR3 reads CASSSDSSYNEQFF.

In the case of this clone: The read halts 3 residues ahead of the CDR3 end, with the missing end drawn from the germline J gene. The V and J genes are TRBV19 and TRBJ1-4, with D tentatively TRBD1 (5 bases). Trimming removed 3 bases from V and 7 bases from J, with 12 bases in between. This CDR3 is built from 14 residues. Germline V gene sequence: CDR1 LNHDA, CDR2 SQIVND (reference sequence). The CDR3 loop reads CASSISPGGEKLFF. Incomplete CDR3 DNA: TGTGCCAGTAGTATTTCTCCCGGGGGTGAAAAA.

A note on this clone: The read ends 3 residues shy of where the CDR3 ends; the end is completed using the germline J gene. The chain is built from TRBV20-1 and TRBJ2-3; TRBD2 matches 12 bases. The junction had 6 bases not matched to a gene; V was cut back by 6 bases and J by 5 bases. The CDR3 is 14 amino acids. Germline V gene lookup returns CDR1 DFQATT and CDR2 SNEGSKA (reference sequence). The CDR3 DNA, read in part, is TGCAGTGCCACCCTGGGACTAGCGGGAGATACG. Encoded protein: CSATLGLAGDT. The whole CDR3 protein is CSATLGLAGDTQYF.

Turning to this clone: The CDR3 end lies 3 residues beyond the end of the read and is filled in from the germline J gene. V and J are TRBV10-2 and TRBJ2-1; D not resolved. Germline V lookup: CDR1 WSHSY, CDR2 SAAADI. There are 13 residues in the CDR3. The ends were cut back, 4 bases at V and 8 bases at J, with 12 bases in the middle. The DNA read from the CDR3 is TGCGCCAGCAGTGTGAGCGATTGGGATGAG. This encodes CASSVSDWDE. The whole CDR3 region reads CASSVSDWDEQFF.

With respect to this clone: Read coverage stops 3 residues before the CDR3 terminus; the germline J gene supplies the remainder. This chain connects TRBV19 to TRBJ2-7; D is possibly TRBD1 (5 bases). The V gene lost 5 bases and the J gene lost 1 base, with 12 bases spanning the gap. The germline CDR1 and CDR2 sequences are LNHDA and SQIVND (reference sequence). This CDR3 is 14 amino acids long. The part of the CDR3 DNA that was read is TGTGCCAGTAGTGCCCAGGGTTCTTCCTACGAG. Residues: CASSAQGSSYE. The whole CDR3 is CASSAQGSSYEQYF.

Partial CDR3 DNA: TGTGCCATCAGTGAACTCCCAAAACAGGGGTGGAATGGC. Its protein is CAISELPKQGWNG. The whole CDR3 protein reads CAISELPKQGWNGYTF. This chain joins TRBV10-3 and TRBJ1-2; 7 nucleotides match TRBD1. The DNA ends 3 residues before the CDR3 does, and the rest of the CDR3 is filled in from the germline J gene. V was pared by 3 bases and J by 6 bases, with 13 bases of the junction left unmatched. The CDR3 spans 16 residues. Germline V lookup: CDR1 ENHRY, CDR2 SYGVKD.

Of note for this clone: The read ends 3 residues before the CDR3 terminus; that terminus is restored from the germline J gene. This chain links TRBV6-9 with TRBJ1-2, with TRBD1 as a possible D gene (6 bases). The CDR3 has 14 residues. Per the germline V gene, CDR1 is MNHGY and CDR2 is SVAAGI. The chain's CDR3 is CASSYAAGDKGYTF. CDR3 DNA (partial): TGTGCCAGCAGTTATGCGGCAGGGGATAAAGGC.

As regards this clone: The observed sequence ends 3 residues before the CDR3 terminus, with the missing tail filled in from the germline J gene. The chain is built from TRBV29-1 and TRBJ2-1; weak D call: TRBD1 (5 bases). V was cut by 4 bases and J by 3 bases, with 7 bases left in between. Germline loops: CDR1 SQVTM, CDR2 ANQGSEA. The CDR3 consists of 12 residues. CDR3 DNA, as far as it was read: TGCAGCGTTGGCGACAGCTACAATGAG. Protein: CSVGDSYNE. The whole CDR3 sequence reads CSVGDSYNEQFF.

Notes on this clone: From the germline J gene comes the end of the CDR3, since the read stops 3 residues before it. J is TRBJ2-7 and V is TRBV7-9, with D tentatively TRBD1 (5 bases). CDR1 and CDR2 from the germline V gene are SEHNR and FQNEAQ (reference sequence). Trimming removed 0 bases at V and 5 bases at J, with 8 bases between. The length of the CDR3 is 13 residues. The DNA read from the CDR3 is TGTGCCAGCAGCTTAGCCGCAGGGAACGAG. Protein sequence: CASSLAAGNE. The full-length CDR3 reads as CASSLAAGNEQYF.

A remark on this clone: The sequenced fragment ends 3 residues before the CDR3 boundary, so the rest is inferred from the germline J gene. This sequence joins TRBV5-1 and TRBJ2-7; 10 positions agree with TRBD2. Germline V lookup: CDR1 SGHRS, CDR2 YFSETQ. The CDR3 loop spans 15 amino acids. The V segment lost 0 bases and the J segment 0 bases; nucleotides outside the gene matches: 0. The DNA read from the CDR3 is TGCGCCAGCAGCTTGGTAGCGGGGGGCTCCTACGAG. Translating gives CASSLVAGGSYE. In full, the CDR3 is CASSLVAGGSYEQYF.

Note on this clone: The observed sequence ends 3 residues before the CDR3 terminus, with the missing tail filled in from the germline J gene. This rearrangement joins TRBV9 to TRBJ2-5, with a tentative D call TRBD2 (5 bases). The CDR3 loop spans 13 amino acids. Trimming shortened V by 4 bases and J by 1 base, and 8 bases separated the two germline ends. The germline gives CDR1 SGDLS, CDR2 YYNGEE. The CDR3 loop is CASSLAVQETQYF. CDR3 DNA, as far as it was read: TGTGCCAGCAGCCTAGCTGTCCAAGAGACC.

With regard to this clone: The DNA ends 3 residues before the CDR3 does, and the rest of the CDR3 is filled in from the germline J gene. The chain combines TRBV5-1 with TRBJ2-7; 9 bases fit TRBD2. The germline CDR1 and CDR2 sequences are SGHRS and YFSETQ. The CDR3 covers 15 residues. Unmatched junction bases numbered 5, after V lost 3 bases and J lost 1 base. CDR3 bases read: TGCGCCAGCAGCTACGGAGCGGGGGGATCCTACGAG. Translation: CASSYGAGGSYE. In full, the CDR3 is CASSYGAGGSYEQYF.

As for this clone: The read comes to an end 3 residues before the CDR3 does, leaving the germline J gene to fill in the end. V and J are TRBV18 and TRBJ2-3, with D possibly TRBD2 on 6 matching bases. CDR1 and CDR2 (germline): KGHSH, LQKENI. This CDR3 region has 15 residues. The germline V and J ends were trimmed by 3 bases and 2 bases, with 12 bases remaining between them. The covered CDR3 bases are TGTGCCAGCTCACCCCGGCTAGCGAACACAGATACG. Encoded protein: CASSPRLANTDT. The entire CDR3 protein reads CASSPRLANTDTQYF. The variable domain in full, with the rest retrieved from reference TRBV18 and TRBJ2-3, is NAGVMQNPRHLVRRRGQEARLRCSPMKGHSHVYWYRQLPEEGLKFMVYLQKENIIDESGMPKERFSAEFPKEGPSILRIQQVVRGDSAAYFCASSPRLANTDTQYFGPGTRLTVL.

In regard to this clone: The missing CDR3 end, 3 residues past where the read stops, is filled in from the germline J gene. The gene calls are TRBV2 and TRBJ1-5; 7 positions agree with TRBD1. This CDR3 has 15 amino acids. Germline CDR1 is SNHLY and CDR2 is FYNNEI. V was clipped by 4 bases and J by 0 bases; unmatched bases: 3. The DNA read from the CDR3 is TGTGCCAGCAGTGGAACAGGGGATAGCAATCAGCCC. It yields the protein CASSGTGDSNQP. The complete CDR3 protein is CASSGTGDSNQPQHF.

Considering frequency, this clone is medium-sized. The read falls 3 residues short of the CDR3 end, and the missing part is taken from the germline J gene. V and J are TRBV7-9 and TRBJ2-7, with D possibly being TRBD1 (5 bases). Germline CDR1 reads SEHNR; CDR2 reads FQNEAQ (reference sequence). CDR3 size: 14 residues. V was trimmed by 1 base and J by 0 bases, leaving 7 bases between them. The chain's CDR3 is CASSLEQASYEQYF. The DNA read from the CDR3 is TGTGCCAGCAGCTTAGAACAGGCCTCCTACGAG.